Shown below are 13 T cell receptor beta chains from a single sample sequenced in a study of cytomegalovirus exposure and HLA in healthy donors. PCR primers comprised 60 Vbeta and 13 Jbeta primers. TCRdb keeps only in-frame clones here, not all; method: immunoSEQ multiplex PCR. The sample has tens of thousands of clones, around three quarters seen once. Sequencing used PBMCs. The receptors stem from a man younger than 45 in good health and CMV-seronegative.

The gene calls are TRBV6-5 and TRBJ2-2; no firm D call. The germline CDR1 and CDR2 sequences are MNHEY and SVGAGI. V was clipped by 4 bases and J by 7 bases, with 13 bases between them. The CDR3 runs 14 residues. The DNA of the CDR3 is TGTGCCAGCAGTTCTCCATACAGAATCGGGGAGCTGTTTTTT. Translated, it gives CASSSPYRIGELFF.

V is TRBV7-9 and J is TRBJ1-2; no clear D gene. This CDR3 has 13 amino acids. Germline-derived CDR1 and CDR2 are SEHNR and FQNEAQ (reference sequence). The germline V and J ends were trimmed by 4 bases and 7 bases, with 13 bases remaining between them. CDR3 bases: TGTGCCAGCAGCTCCCCCCGGGGAGGTGGCTACACCTTC. It codes for CASSSPRGGGYTF.

For the CDR3, the DNA is TGTGCTAGTTTGAGTGCGAACACTGAAGCTTTCTTT. It encodes CASLSANTEAFF. The V call is TRBV12-5, the J call TRBJ1-1; no firm D call. V dropped 8 bases and J dropped 1 base, with 8 bases sitting between them. CDR1 is LGHNT, CDR2 FRNRAP, per germline. The CDR3 covers 12 residues.

This clone was observed a handful of times. The chain is built from TRBV4-3 and TRBJ2-1; D is possibly TRBD1 (5 bases). Trimming stripped 3 bases from V and 8 bases from J, with 14 bases between. The CDR3 is 14 residues long. The germline gives CDR1 LGHNA, CDR2 YSLEER. Here the CDR3 reads CASSHSRGAHEQFF. The CDR3 region has the DNA TGCGCCAGCAGCCACTCAAGGGGTGCCCATGAGCAGTTCTTC.

This chain uses TRBV7-2 with TRBJ1-4, with TRBD1 identical over 9 bases. The CDR3 consists of 16 residues. The ends lost 0 bases at V and 8 bases at J; junction bases unmatched: 7. Per germline, CDR1 SGHTA and CDR2 FQGNSA. As DNA, the CDR3 is TGTGCCAGCAGCTTAGCAGGGGGACAGGGTGGAGAAAAACTGTTTTTT. This gives the protein CASSLAGGQGGEKLFF.

The V and J genes are TRBV18 and TRBJ2-7; 8 nucleotides line up with TRBD2. V shed 7 bases and J 6 bases; nucleotides not matched to a gene: 8. The CDR3 is made up of 13 amino acids. From germline, CDR1 is KGHSH and CDR2 LQKENI. CDR3 DNA: TGTGCCAGCTTACCGGGAGGGGCCCGCGAGCAGTACTTC. Amino acids: CASLPGGAREQYF.

This clone was observed a handful of times. The J gene is TRBJ2-1, the V gene TRBV13; 7 bases match TRBD2. CDR1 and CDR2 (germline): PRHDT, FYEKMQ (reference sequence). The CDR3 contains 15 residues. The J segment lost 7 bases and the V segment lost 5 bases, leaving 11 bases of the junction unmatched. The CDR3 region is CASSRLAGVGNEQFF. CDR3 sequence (DNA): TGTGCCAGCAGCCGATTGGCGGGGGTGGGGAATGAGCAGTTCTTC. Full variable domain (rest looked up from reference TRBV13 and TRBJ2-1): AAGVIQSPRHLIKEKRETATLKCYPIPRHDTVYWYQQGPGQDPQFLISFYEKMQSDKGSIPDRFSAQQFSDYHSELNMSSLELGDSALYFCASSRLAGVGNEQFFGPGTRLTVL.

CDR3 region: CSVEADPGSEQYF. CDR3 nucleotide sequence: TGCAGCGTTGAAGCCGACCCGGGATCCGAGCAGTACTTC. The chain has TRBV29-1 and TRBJ2-7; D is possibly TRBD2 (5 bases). The V end lost 1 base, the J end lost 6 bases, and 13 bases lay between the germline ends. There are 13 residues in the CDR3. Germline loops: CDR1 SQVTM, CDR2 ANQGSEA.

The J gene is TRBJ1-6, the V gene TRBV7-9, with TRBD1 identical over 8 bases. Looked up from germline, CDR1 is SEHNR and CDR2 is FQNEAQ (reference sequence). With 5 bases clipped from V and 6 bases from J, the junction kept 9 bases outside the gene matches. The CDR3 consists of 16 residues. The CDR3, as DNA: TGTGCCAGCAGCCTCCTCTCAGGGGGCGGTAATTCACCCCTCCACTTT. Translation: CASSLLSGGGNSPLHF.

This clone was seen a few times. The rearrangement joins TRBV29-1 to TRBJ2-1; tentative D call: TRBD2 (6 bases). CDR1 and CDR2 from the germline V gene are SQVTM and ANQGSEA. This CDR3 contains 12 residues. Trimming took 4 bases from V and 12 from J, leaving 16 bases between them. DNA for the CDR3: TGCAGCGTTGTGGTCAGCAGGAGGGCGCAGTTCTTC. Translating gives CSVVVSRRAQFF.

The J gene is TRBJ1-1, the V gene TRBV5-1; D not resolved. CDR1 and CDR2 (germline): SGHRS, YFSETQ. The V and J ends lost 0 bases and 8 bases respectively, with 8 bases between them. The CDR3 sequence is 12 residues long. In DNA, the CDR3 is TGCGCCAGCAGCTTGGGACCGACAGAAGCTTTCTTT. Translating gives CASSLGPTEAFF.

This sequence joins TRBV20-1 and TRBJ2-1; 10 positions match TRBD2. Germline assignment: CDR1 DFQATT and CDR2 SNEGSKA (reference sequence). This CDR3 has 11 residues. In DNA form, the CDR3 reads TGCACCGCCGGGACTAGCGTTGAGCAGTTCTTC. This codes for CTAGTSVEQFF.

The CDR3 DNA reads as TGTGCCAGCAGTTACTTTAGACTAGCCGAGCAGTACTTC. This codes for CASSYFRLAEQYF. The J gene is TRBJ2-7, the V gene TRBV6-6; the match to TRBD2 covers 7 bases. V shed 1 base, J shed 6 bases, and the junction held 3 bases outside the gene matches. The CDR3 covers 13 residues. Germline assignment: CDR1 MNHNY and CDR2 SVGAGI (reference sequence).